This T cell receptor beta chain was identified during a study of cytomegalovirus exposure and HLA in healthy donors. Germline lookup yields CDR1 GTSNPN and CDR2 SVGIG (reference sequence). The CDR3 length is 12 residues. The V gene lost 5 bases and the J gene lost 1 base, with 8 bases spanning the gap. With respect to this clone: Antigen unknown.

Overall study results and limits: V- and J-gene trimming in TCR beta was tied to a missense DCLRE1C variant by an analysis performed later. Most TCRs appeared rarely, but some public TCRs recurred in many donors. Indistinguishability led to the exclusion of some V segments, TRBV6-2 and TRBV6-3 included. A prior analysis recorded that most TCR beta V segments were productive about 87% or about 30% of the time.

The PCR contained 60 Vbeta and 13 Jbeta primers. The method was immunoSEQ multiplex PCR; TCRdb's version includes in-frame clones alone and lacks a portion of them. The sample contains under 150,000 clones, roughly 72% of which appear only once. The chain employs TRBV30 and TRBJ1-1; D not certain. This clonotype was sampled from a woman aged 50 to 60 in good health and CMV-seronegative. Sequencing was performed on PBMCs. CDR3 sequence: CAWASENTEAFF. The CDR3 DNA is TGTGCCTGGGCTAGCGAGAACACTGAAGCTTTCTTT.